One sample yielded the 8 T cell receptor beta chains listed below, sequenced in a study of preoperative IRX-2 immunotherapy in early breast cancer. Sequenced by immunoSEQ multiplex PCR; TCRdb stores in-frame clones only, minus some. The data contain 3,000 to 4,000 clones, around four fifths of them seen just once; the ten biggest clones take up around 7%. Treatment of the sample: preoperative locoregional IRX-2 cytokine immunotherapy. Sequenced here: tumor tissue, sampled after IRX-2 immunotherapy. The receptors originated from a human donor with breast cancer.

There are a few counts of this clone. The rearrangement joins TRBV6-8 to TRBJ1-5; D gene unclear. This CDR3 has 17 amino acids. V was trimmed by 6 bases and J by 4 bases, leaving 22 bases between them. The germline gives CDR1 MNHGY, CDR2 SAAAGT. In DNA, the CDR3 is TGTGCCAGCAGCCCCGTAAATAGAGGGAAGGCGAATCAGCCCCAGCATTTT. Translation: CASSPVNRGKANQPQHF.

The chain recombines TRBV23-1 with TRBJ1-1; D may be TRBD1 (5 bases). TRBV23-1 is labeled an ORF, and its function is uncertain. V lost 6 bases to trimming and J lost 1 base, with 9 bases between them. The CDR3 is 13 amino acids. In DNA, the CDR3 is TGCGCCAGCAGCACGGGGGGGAACACTGAAGCTTTCTTT. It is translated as CASSTGGNTEAFF.

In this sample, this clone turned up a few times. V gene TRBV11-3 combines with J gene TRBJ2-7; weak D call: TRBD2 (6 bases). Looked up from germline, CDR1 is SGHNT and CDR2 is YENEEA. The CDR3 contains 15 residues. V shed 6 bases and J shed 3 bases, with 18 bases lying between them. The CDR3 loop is CASRQPGTPSYEQYF. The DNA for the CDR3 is TGTGCCAGCAGGCAACCCGGGACTCCGAGCTACGAGCAGTACTTC.

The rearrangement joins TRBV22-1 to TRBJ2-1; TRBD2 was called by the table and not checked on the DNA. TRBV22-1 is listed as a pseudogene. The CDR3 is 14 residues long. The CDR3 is CASSPGLAGGEQFF. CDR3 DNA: TGTGCCAGCAGCCCCGGACTAGCGGGAGGTGAGCAGTTCTTC.

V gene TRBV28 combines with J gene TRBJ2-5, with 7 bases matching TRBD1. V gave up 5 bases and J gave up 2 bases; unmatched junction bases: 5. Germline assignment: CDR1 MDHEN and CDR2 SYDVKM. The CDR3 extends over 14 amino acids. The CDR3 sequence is CASSRDSPQETQYF. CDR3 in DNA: TGTGCCAGCAGTAGGGACAGTCCTCAAGAGACCCAGTACTTC.

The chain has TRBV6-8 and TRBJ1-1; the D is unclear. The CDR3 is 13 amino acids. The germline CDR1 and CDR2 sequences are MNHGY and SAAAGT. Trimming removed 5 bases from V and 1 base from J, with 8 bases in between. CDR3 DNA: TGTGCCAGCAGTAAGATGGGGAACACTGAAGCTTTCTTT. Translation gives CASSKMGNTEAFF.

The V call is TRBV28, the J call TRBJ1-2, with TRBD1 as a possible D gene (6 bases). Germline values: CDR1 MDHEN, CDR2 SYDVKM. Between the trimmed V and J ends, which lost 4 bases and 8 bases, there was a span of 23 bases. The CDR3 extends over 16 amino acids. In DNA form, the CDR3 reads TGTGCCAGCAGTTCCTACAGGGATTTTTTACTTTGGGGCTACACCTTC. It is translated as CASSSYRDFLLWGYTF.

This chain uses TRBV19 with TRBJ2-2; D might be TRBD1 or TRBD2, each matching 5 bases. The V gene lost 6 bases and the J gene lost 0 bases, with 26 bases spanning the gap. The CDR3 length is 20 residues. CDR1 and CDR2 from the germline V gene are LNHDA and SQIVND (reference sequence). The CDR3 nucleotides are TGTGCCAGTAGGTACCGGGACCCTAATTCGCCCGCCCCGAACACCGGGGAGCTGTTTTTT. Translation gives CASRYRDPNSPAPNTGELFF.